This TCR beta chain stems from a study of blood T cells in healthy people across ages. The germline CDR1 and CDR2 sequences are MNHNS and SASEGT. This CDR3 comprises 14 residues. Trimming removed 5 bases from V and 6 bases from J; junction bases left unmatched: 8. As concerns this clonotype: Its antigen is currently unknown.

Study-level findings and limits: Reliance upon unsorted PBMCs precluded definitive naive versus antigen-experienced comparison.

A second PCR, run for 7 to 11 cycles, used a sample-barcoded 5' primer plus a J-beta primer mix. From the 5' RACE reads, TCRdb called clonotypes with MiXCR, one entry per CDR3 protein. The profile shows 730,000 or so distinct CDR3 sequences, 43% of them singletons. Input material: blood. V usage is TRBV6-1 and J usage is TRBJ2-3; 7 bases line up with TRBD2. This TCR was recovered from a woman in her sixties or seventies in good health. CDR3 protein: CASSRERGRDTQYF. The DNA for the CDR3 is TGTGCCAGCAGTCGGGAGCGGGGTCGGGATACGCAGTATTTT.